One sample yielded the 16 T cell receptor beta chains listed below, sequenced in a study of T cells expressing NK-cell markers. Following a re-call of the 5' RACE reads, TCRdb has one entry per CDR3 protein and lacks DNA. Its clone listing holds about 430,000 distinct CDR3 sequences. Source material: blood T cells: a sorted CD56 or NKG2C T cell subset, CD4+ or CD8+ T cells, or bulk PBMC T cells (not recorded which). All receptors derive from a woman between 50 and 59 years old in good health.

CDR3: CASSYSTSVTQYF. This chain joins TRBV6-6 and TRBJ2-3. This CDR3 is 13 amino acids long. The germline V gene encodes CDR1 MNHNY and CDR2 SVGAGI (reference sequence).

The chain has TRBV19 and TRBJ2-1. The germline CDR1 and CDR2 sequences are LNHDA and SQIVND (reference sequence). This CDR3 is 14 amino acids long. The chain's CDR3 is CASTMDWQYNEQFF.

This CDR3 is CASSLALAGGVTDTQYF. This chain connects TRBV7-9 to TRBJ2-3; the TCRdb D gene call, TRBD2, has no DNA to confirm it. The CDR3 contains 17 residues. The germline gives CDR1 SEHNR, CDR2 FQNEAQ (reference sequence).

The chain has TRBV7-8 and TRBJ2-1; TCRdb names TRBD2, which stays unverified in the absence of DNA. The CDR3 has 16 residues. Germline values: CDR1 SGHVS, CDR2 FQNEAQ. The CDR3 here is CASSSLTSGSDNEQFF.

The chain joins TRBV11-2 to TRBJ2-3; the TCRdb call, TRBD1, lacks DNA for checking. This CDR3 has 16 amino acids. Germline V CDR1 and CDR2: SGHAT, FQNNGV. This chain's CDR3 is CASSPYAGQGADTQYF.

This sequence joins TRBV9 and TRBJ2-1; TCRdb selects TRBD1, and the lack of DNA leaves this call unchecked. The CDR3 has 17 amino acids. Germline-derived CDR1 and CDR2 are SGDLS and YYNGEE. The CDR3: CASSVDPLGGVRNEQFF.

CDR3 sequence: CSVESASGKAADTQYF. The chain is built from TRBV29-1 and TRBJ2-3; checking the TCRdb D call of TRBD2 is not possible without DNA. The CDR3 sequence is 16 residues long. Per germline, CDR1 SQVTM and CDR2 ANQGSEA.

CDR3 protein: CASSAPGVTGELFF. The chain recombines TRBV5-4 with TRBJ2-2; lacking DNA, the TRBD1 call made by TCRdb goes unchecked. The CDR3 extends over 14 amino acids. Looked up from germline, CDR1 is SGHNT and CDR2 is YYREEE (reference sequence).

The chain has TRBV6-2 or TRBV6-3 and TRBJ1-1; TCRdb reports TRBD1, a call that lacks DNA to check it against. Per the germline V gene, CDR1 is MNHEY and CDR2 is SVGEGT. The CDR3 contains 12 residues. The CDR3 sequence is CASSPQTGEAFF.

The CDR3 sequence is CASSLDRTLRFETQYF. The chain carries TRBV3-1 and TRBJ2-5; TCRdb's D gene call, TRBD1, goes unchecked for lack of DNA. Per the germline V gene, CDR1 is LGHDT and CDR2 is YNNKEL (reference sequence). The CDR3 covers 16 residues.

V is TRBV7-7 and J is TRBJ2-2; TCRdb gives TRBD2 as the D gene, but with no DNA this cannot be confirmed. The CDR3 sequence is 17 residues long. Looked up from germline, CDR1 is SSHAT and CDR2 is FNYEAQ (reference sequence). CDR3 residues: CASTQNGLAGGPGELFF. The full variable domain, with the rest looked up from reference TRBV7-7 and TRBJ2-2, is GAGVSQSPRYKVTKRGQDVTLRCDPISSHATLYWYQQALGQGPEFLTYFNYEAQPDKSGLPSDRFSAERPEGSISTLTIQRTEQRDSAMYRCASTQNGLAGGPGELFFGEGSRLTVL.

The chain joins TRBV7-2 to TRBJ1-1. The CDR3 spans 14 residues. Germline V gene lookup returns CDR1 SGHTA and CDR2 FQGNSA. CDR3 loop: CASRGTFLNTEAFF.

CDR3 amino acids: CASSPLRTVAGAEAFF. The V call is TRBV27, the J call TRBJ1-1. The CDR3 runs 16 residues. Germline V gene lookup returns CDR1 MNHEY and CDR2 SMNVEV (reference sequence).

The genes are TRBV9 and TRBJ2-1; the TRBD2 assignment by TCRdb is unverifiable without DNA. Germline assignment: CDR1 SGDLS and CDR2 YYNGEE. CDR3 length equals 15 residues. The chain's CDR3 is CASSARWEHGNEQFF.

Here the CDR3 reads CATSPYGGMETQYF. V gene TRBV15 combines with J gene TRBJ2-5; the TCRdb D gene call, TRBD1, has no DNA to confirm it. CDR1 is LNHNV and CDR2 is YYDKDF in the germline V gene (reference sequence). The CDR3 has 14 residues.

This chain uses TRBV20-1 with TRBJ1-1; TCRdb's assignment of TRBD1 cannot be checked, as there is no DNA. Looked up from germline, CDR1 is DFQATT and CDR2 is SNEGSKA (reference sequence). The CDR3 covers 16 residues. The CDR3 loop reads CSARDITGGGNTEAFF.